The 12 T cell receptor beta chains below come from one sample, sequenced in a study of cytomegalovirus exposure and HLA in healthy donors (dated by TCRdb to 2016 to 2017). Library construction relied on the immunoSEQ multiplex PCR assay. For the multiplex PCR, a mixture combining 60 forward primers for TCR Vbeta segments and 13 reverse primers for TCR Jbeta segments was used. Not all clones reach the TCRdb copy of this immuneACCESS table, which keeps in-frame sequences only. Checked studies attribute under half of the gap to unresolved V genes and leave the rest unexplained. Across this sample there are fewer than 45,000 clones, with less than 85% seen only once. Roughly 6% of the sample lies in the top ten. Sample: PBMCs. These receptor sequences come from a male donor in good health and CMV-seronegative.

CDR3 loop: CASSRWEGGDSPLHF. For the CDR3, the DNA is TGTGCCAGCAGCCGTTGGGAGGGAGGAGATTCACCCCTCCACTTT. The V and J genes are TRBV7-9 and TRBJ1-6; no firm D call. The CDR3 extends over 15 amino acids. Per the germline V gene, CDR1 is SEHNR and CDR2 is FQNEAQ (reference sequence). Trimming cost V 5 bases and J 8 bases, with 16 bases left between them. The full variable domain, in which reference TRBV7-9 and TRBJ1-6 provide the parts outside the CDR3, is DTGVSQNPRHKITKRGQNVTFRCDPISEHNRLYWYRQTLGQGPEFLTYFQNEAQLEKSRLLSDRFSAERPKGSFSTLEIQRTEQGDSAMYLCASSRWEGGDSPLHFGNGTRLTVT.

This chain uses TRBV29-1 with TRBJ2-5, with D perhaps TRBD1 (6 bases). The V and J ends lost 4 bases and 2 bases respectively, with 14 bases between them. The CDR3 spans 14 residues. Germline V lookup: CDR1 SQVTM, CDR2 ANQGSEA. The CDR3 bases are TGCAGCGTTGGGACCGGGACATTTCAAGAGACCCAGTACTTC. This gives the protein CSVGTGTFQETQYF.

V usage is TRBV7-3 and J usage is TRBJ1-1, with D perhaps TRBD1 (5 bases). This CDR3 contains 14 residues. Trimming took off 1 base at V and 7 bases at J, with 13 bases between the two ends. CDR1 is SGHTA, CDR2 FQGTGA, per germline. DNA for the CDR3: TGTGCCAGCAGCTTAATCGGCAGGGTGGGTGAAGCTTTCTTT. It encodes CASSLIGRVGEAFF.

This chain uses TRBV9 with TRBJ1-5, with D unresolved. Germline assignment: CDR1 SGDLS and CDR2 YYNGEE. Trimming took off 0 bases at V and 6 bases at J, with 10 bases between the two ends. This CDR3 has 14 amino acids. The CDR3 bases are TGTGCCAGCAGCGTAGACGGGTACGGTCAGCCCCAGCATTTT. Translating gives CASSVDGYGQPQHF. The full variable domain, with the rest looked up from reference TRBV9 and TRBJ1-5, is DSGVTQTPKHLITATGQRVTLRCSPRSGDLSVYWYQQSLDQGLQFLIQYYNGEERAKGNILERFSAQQFPDLHSELNLSSLELGDSALYFCASSVDGYGQPQHFGDGTRLSIL.

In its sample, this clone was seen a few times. This CDR3 reads CASSDREGSYEQYF. Here the CDR3 DNA reads TGTGCCAGCAGTGACCGCGAGGGCTCCTACGAGCAGTACTTC. The chain uses TRBV28 and TRBJ2-7; weak D call: TRBD2 (5 bases). The CDR3 consists of 14 residues. Germline values: CDR1 MDHEN, CDR2 SYDVKM. Between the trimmed V and J ends, which lost 5 bases and 0 bases, there was a span of 11 bases.

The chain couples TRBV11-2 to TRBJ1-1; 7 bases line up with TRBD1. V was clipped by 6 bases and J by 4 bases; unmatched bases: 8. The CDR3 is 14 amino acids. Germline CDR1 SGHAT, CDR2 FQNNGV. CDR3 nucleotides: TGTGCCAGCAGTACCCGAGGGGGCGTCACTGAAGCTTTCTTT. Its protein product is CASSTRGGVTEAFF.

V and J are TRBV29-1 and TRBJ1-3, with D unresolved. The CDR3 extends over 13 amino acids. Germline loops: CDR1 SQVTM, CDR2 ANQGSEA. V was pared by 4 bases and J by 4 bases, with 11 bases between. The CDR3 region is CSVVEGRGNTIYF. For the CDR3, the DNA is TGCAGCGTTGTGGAAGGGAGAGGAAACACCATATATTTT.

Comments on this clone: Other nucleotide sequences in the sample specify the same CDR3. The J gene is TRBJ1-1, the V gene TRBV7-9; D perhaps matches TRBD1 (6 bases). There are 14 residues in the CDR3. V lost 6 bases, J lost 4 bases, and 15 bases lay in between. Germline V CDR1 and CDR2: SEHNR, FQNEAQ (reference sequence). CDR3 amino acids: CASSWIRGGTEAFF. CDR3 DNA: TGTGCCAGCAGTTGGATCAGGGGTGGCACTGAAGCTTTCTTT.

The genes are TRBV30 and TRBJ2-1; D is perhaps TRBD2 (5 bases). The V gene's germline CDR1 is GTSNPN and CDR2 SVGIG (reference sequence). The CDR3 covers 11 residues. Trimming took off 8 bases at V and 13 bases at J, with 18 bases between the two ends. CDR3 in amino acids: CAGGGDYNQFF. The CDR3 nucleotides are TGTGCCGGCGGCGGAGACTATAATCAGTTCTTC.

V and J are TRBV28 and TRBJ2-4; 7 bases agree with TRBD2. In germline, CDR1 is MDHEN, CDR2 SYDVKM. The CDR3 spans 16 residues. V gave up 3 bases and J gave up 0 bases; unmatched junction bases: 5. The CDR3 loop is CASSFMGGLAKNIQYF. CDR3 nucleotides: TGTGCCAGCAGTTTTATGGGGGGGTTAGCCAAAAACATTCAGTACTTC.

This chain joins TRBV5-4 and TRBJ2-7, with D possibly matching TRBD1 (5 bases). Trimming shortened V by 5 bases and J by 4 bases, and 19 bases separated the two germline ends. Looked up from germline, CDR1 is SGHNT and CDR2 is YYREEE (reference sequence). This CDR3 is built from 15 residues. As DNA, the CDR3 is TGTGCCAGCAGTAGTAGGGGTTCCAGATCTTACGAGCAGTACTTC. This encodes CASSSRGSRSYEQYF.

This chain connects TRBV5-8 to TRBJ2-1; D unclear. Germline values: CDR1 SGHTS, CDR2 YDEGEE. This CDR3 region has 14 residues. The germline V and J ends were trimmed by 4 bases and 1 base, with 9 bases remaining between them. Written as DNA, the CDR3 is TGTGCCAGCAGCCCTCTTCTATCCTACAATGAGCAGTTCTTC. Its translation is CASSPLLSYNEQFF.